The rows below give T cell receptor beta chains drawn from one sample of a study of T cell clonotyping in hematopoietic cell transplantation. Method: immunoSEQ multiplex PCR; TCRdb's copy keeps in-frame clones and lacks some. The table lists around 7,300 clones, around 88% of them singletons. Sequences were derived from peripheral blood mononuclear cells, sampled before stem cell transplant. Receptor source: a young man with acute myeloid leukemia. Some clones in this sample may be carry-over from other donors' samples. Each CDR3 is given with its conserved first and last residue. Fields, in order: J gene, D gene, V gene, clone size, CDR3 protein, CDR3 DNA. A D gene is named only where the DNA matches it firmly. Clone size is not always given. Where it is, it says once, few, many or a class for expanded clones.

>TRBJ1-4|TRBD1|TRBV6-5|-
CASSGDRGVEKLFF
TGTGCCAGCAGTGGGGACAGGGGAGTCGAAAAACTGTTTTTT
>TRBJ2-7|TRBD1|TRBV4-1|-
CASSQDGTGAYEQYF
TGCGCCAGCAGCCAAGACGGGACAGGCGCCTACGAGCAGTACTTC
>TRBJ1-2|-|TRBV6-5|few
CASSLNVGGSGGYTF
TGTGCCAGCAGTCTCAACGTTGGGGGGAGTGGTGGCTACACCTTC
>TRBJ1-2|-|TRBV4-3|-
CASSQMGGQANYGYTF
TGCGCCAGCAGCCAAATGGGGGGCCAGGCCAACTATGGCTACACCTTC
>TRBJ2-1|TRBD2|TRBV2|once
CASRRTSGRPHNEQFF
TGTGCCAGCAGGAGGACTAGCGGGAGACCTCACAATGAGCAGTTCTTC
>TRBJ1-5|-|TRBV6-6|-
CASIQGLNQPQHF
TGTGCCAGCATTCAGGGCCTCAATCAGCCCCAGCATTTT
>TRBJ1-5|-|TRBV28|-
CASSSDGYSNQPQHF
TGTGCCAGCAGTTCCGACGGATATAGCAATCAGCCCCAGCATTTT
>TRBJ2-7|TRBD1|TRBV28|-
CASSPGQLISYEQYF
TGTGCCAGCAGTCCGGGACAGTTAATATCCTACGAGCAGTACTTC
>TRBJ2-3|-|TRBV6-6|-
CASSQGAISTDTQYF
TGTGCCAGCAGTCAAGGCGCGATTAGCACAGATACGCAGTATTTT
>TRBJ1-2|-|TRBV19|-
CASSTKLGRLPGGYTF
TGTGCCAGTAGTACTAAGCTGGGACGGCTACCCGGTGGCTACACCTTC
>TRBJ2-5|TRBD2|TRBV7-2|-
CASSRNPGTSGAPQETQYF
TGTGCCAGCAGCCGAAACCCCGGGACTAGCGGGGCTCCCCAAGAGACCCAGTACTTC
>TRBJ2-5|-|TRBV9|once
CASSVGDPRGQETQYF
TGTGCCAGCAGCGTAGGGGACCCCCGGGGCCAAGAGACCCAGTACTTC
>TRBJ1-2|-|TRBV30|-
CAWSSQPGAFYGYTF
TGTGCCTGGAGTTCCCAACCGGGCGCCTTTTATGGCTACACCTTC
>TRBJ2-7|TRBD2|TRBV30|-
CAWKSASGYEQYF
TGTGCCTGGAAGTCGGCTAGCGGATACGAGCAGTACTTC
>TRBJ2-1|-|TRBV19|-
CASSRQGVGGDEQFF
TGTGCCAGTAGCCGTCAGGGCGTAGGAGGCGATGAGCAGTTCTTC
>TRBJ2-3|TRBD1|TRBV27|-
CASSAGTGVDTQYF
TGTGCCAGCAGTGCCGGGACAGGGGTAGATACGCAGTATTTT
>TRBJ2-1|TRBD2|TRBV29-1|-
CSVGLAGAEFF
TGCAGCGTTGGACTAGCGGGAGCGGAATTCTTC
>TRBJ1-1|-|TRBV19|few
CASSIAGEAFF
TGTGCCAGTAGTATCGCGGGTGAAGCTTTCTTT
>TRBJ1-1|TRBD1|TRBV29-1|-
CSAPGTVNTEAFF
TGCAGCGCACCCGGGACAGTGAACACTGAAGCTTTCTTT
>TRBJ2-7|TRBD2|TRBV27|-
CASSLSEVAGVGEQYF
TGTGCCAGCAGTTTATCAGAGGTAGCGGGAGTGGGCGAGCAGTACTTC
>TRBJ1-5|-|TRBV7-2|-
CASSLVHRQNQPQHF
TGTGCCAGCAGCTTAGTACACAGGCAAAATCAGCCCCAGCATTTT
>TRBJ1-2|-|TRBV4-1|-
CASSLLGRNSSNYGYTF
TGCGCCAGCTCCCTCTTGGGCAGGAATTCATCTAACTATGGCTACACCTTC
>TRBJ1-1|-|TRBV28|-
CASSSGESKRTEAFF
TGTGCCAGCAGTTCCGGGGAGTCCAAGAGGACTGAAGCTTTCTTT
>TRBJ1-1|TRBD1|TRBV19|few
CASSTQGSLEAFF
TGTGCCAGTAGTACACAGGGGAGCCTTGAAGCTTTCTTT
>TRBJ2-7|TRBD1|TRBV6-1|-
CASSAGQATMSSYEQYF
TGTGCCAGCAGTGCGGGACAGGCAACAATGAGCTCCTACGAGCAGTACTTC
>TRBJ1-5|TRBD1|TRBV19|-
CASMRQGWNQPQHF
TGTGCCAGTATGAGACAGGGTTGGAATCAGCCCCAGCATTTT